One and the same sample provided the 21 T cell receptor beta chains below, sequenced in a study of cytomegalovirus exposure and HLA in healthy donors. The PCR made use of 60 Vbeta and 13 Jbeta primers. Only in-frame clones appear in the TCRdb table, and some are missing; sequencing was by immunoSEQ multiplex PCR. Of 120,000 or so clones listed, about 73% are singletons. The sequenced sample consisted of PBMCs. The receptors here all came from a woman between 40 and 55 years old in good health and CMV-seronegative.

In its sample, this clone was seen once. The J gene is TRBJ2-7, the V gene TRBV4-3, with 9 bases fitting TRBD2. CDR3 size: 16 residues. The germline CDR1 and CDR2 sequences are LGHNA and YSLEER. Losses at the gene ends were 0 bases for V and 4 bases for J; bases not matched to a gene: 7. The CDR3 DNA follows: TGCGCCAGCAGCCAAGAACGACAAGCGGGAGGTTACGAGCAGTACTTC. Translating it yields CASSQERQAGGYEQYF.

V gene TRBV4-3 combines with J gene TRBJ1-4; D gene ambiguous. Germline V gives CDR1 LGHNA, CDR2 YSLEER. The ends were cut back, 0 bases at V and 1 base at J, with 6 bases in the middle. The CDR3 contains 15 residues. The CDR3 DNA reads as TGCGCCAGCAGCCAAGATCCCGGAACTAATGAAAAACTGTTTTTT. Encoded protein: CASSQDPGTNEKLFF.

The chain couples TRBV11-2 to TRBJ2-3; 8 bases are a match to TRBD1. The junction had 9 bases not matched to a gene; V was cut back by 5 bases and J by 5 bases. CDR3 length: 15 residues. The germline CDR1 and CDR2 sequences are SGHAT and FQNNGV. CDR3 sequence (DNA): TGTGCCAGCAGCCCCGGGACAGGAGGCCAAGATACGCAGTATTTT. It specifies CASSPGTGGQDTQYF.

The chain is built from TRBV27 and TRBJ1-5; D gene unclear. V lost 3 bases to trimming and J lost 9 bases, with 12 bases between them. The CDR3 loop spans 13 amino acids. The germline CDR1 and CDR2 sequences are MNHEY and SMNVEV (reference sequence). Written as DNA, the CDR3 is TGTGCCAGCAGTTTTACCCCCGGCGGGCCCCAGCATTTT. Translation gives CASSFTPGGPQHF.

The CDR3 DNA reads TGTGCCAGTAGTATCGGAAACGGAGGGGTTTATGAAAAACTGTTTTTT. Encoded protein: CASSIGNGGVYEKLFF. This chain joins TRBV19 and TRBJ1-4, with a possible D match to TRBD1 (5 bases). The length of the CDR3 is 16 residues. V gave up 3 bases and J gave up 6 bases, with 17 bases separating them. Germline V gives CDR1 LNHDA, CDR2 SQIVND (reference sequence).

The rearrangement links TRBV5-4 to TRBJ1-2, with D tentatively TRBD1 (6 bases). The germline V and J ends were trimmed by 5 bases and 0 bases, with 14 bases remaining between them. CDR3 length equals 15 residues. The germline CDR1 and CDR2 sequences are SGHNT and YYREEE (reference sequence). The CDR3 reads CASRLVDRPNYGYTF. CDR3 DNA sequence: TGTGCCAGCAGACTTGTGGACAGACCTAACTATGGCTACACCTTC.

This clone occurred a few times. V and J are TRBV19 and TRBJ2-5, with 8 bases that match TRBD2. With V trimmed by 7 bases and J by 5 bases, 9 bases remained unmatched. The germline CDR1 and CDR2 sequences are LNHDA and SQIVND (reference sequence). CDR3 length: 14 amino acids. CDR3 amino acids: CASKDGRAAETQYF. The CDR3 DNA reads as TGTGCCAGTAAGGACGGGAGGGCCGCTGAGACCCAGTACTTC. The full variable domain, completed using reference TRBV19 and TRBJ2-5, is DGGITQSPKYLFRKEGQNVTLSCEQNLNHDAMYWYRQDPGQGLRLIYYSQIVNDFQKGDIAEGYSVSREKKESFPLTVTSAQKNPTAFYLCASKDGRAAETQYFGPGTRLLVL.

CDR3 in amino acids: CASSLREGEQYF. The DNA for the CDR3 is TGTGCCAGCAGCTTAAGGGAGGGCGAGCAGTACTTC. This chain uses TRBV7-2 with TRBJ2-7; 7 nucleotides match TRBD2. With V trimmed by 2 bases and J by 6 bases, 1 base remained unmatched. CDR1 is SGHTA and CDR2 is FQGNSA in the germline V gene. This CDR3 has 12 residues.

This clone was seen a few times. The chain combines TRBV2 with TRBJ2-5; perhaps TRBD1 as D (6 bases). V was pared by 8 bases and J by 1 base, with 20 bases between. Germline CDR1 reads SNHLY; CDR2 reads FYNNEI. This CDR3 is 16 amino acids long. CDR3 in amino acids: CASLGPSDRSQETQYF. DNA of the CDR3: TGTGCCAGCCTGGGCCCTTCCGACAGGTCCCAAGAGACCCAGTACTTC.

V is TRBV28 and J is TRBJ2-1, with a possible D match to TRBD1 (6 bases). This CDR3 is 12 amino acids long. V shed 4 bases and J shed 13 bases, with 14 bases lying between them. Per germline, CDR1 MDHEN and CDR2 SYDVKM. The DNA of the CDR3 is TGTGCCAGCAGTTCCCCGGACAGACTCCAGTTCTTC. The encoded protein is CASSSPDRLQFF.

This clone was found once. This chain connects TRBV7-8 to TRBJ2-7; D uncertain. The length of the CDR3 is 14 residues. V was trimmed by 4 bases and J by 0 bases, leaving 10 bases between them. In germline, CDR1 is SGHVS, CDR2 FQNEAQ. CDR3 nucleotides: TGTGCCAGCAGCTCCCGACTTAGCTCCTACGAGCAGTACTTC. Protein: CASSSRLSSYEQYF.

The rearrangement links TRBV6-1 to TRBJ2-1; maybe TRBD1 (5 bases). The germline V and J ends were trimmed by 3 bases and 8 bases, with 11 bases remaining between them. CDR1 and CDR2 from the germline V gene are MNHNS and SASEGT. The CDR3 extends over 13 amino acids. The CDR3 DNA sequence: TGTGCCAGCAGTGAGATAAGGGGCCATGAGCAGTTCTTC. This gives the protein CASSEIRGHEQFF.

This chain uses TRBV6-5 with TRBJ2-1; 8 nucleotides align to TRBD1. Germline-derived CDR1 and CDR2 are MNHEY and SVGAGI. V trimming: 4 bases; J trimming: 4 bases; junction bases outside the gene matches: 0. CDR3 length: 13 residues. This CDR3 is CASSWTGYNEQFF. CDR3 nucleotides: TGTGCCAGCAGTTGGACAGGGTACAATGAGCAGTTCTTC.

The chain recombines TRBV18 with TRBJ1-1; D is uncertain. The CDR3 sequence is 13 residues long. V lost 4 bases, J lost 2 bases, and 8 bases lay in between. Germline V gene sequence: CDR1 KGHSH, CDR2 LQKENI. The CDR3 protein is CASSRALNTEAFF. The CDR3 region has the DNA TGTGCCAGCTCACGGGCCCTCAACACTGAAGCTTTCTTT.

CDR3 DNA: TGCGCCAGCAGCACCCAGGGATACGAGCAGTACTTC. Residues: CASSTQGYEQYF. V usage is TRBV5-1 and J usage is TRBJ2-5; D might be TRBD1 (5 bases). The J call may not be correct, given that the DNA end is closer to TRBJ2-7. This CDR3 comprises 12 residues. Germline V CDR1 and CDR2: SGHRS, YFSETQ.

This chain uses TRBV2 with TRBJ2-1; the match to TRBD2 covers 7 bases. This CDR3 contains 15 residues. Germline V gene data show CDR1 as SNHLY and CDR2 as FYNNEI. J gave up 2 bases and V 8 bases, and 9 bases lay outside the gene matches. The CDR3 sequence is CASGWGGSAYNEQFF. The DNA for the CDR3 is TGTGCCAGCGGTTGGGGCGGGAGTGCCTACAATGAGCAGTTCTTC.

The CDR3 sequence: CASSELRQGVGELFF. The CDR3 nucleotides read TGTGCCAGCAGCGAACTACGACAGGGAGTCGGGGAGCTGTTTTTT. This chain connects TRBV4-2 to TRBJ2-2; 7 positions match TRBD1. The CDR3 loop spans 15 amino acids. Germline loops: CDR1 LGHNA, CDR2 YNFKEQ. J gave up 7 bases and V 5 bases, and 10 bases lay outside the gene matches.

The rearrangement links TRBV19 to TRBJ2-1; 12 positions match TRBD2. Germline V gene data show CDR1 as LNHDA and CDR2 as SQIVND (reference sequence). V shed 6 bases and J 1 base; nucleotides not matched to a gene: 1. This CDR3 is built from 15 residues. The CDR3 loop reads CASSGLAGSYNEQFF. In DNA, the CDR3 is TGTGCCAGTAGCGGACTAGCGGGATCCTACAATGAGCAGTTCTTC. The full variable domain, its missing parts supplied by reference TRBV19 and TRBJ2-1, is DGGITQSPKYLFRKEGQNVTLSCEQNLNHDAMYWYRQDPGQGLRLIYYSQIVNDFQKGDIAEGYSVSREKKESFPLTVTSAQKNPTAFYLCASSGLAGSYNEQFFGPGTRLTVL.

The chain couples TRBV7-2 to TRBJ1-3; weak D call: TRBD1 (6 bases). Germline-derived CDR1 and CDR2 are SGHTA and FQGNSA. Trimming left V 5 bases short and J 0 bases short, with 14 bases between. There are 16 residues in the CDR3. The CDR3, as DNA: TGTGCCAGCAGCCCAATCAGGGGCCCCTCTGGAAACACCATATATTTT. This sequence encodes CASSPIRGPSGNTIYF. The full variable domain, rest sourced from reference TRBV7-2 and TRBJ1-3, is GAGVSQSPSNKVTEKGKDVELRCDPISGHTALYWYRQSLGQGLEFLIYFQGNSAPDKSGLPSDRFSAERTGGSVSTLTIQRTQQEDSAVYLCASSPIRGPSGNTIYFGEGSWLTVV.

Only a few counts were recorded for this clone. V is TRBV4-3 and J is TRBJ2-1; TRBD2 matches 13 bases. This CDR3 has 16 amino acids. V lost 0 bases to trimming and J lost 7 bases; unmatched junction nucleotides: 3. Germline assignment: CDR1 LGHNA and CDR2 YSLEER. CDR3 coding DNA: TGCGCCAGCAGCCAAGATCGGACTAGCGGGAGAAATGAGCAGTTCTTC. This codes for CASSQDRTSGRNEQFF.

The CDR3 nucleotides are TGTGCCAGCAGCCGGGACAGATACACCGGGGAGCTGTTTTTT. Its translation is CASSRDRYTGELFF. The chain couples TRBV27 to TRBJ2-2; TRBD1 matches 7 bases. This CDR3 has 14 amino acids. The ends lost 6 bases at V and 3 bases at J; junction bases unmatched: 4. Germline assignment: CDR1 MNHEY and CDR2 SMNVEV (reference sequence).